These 25 T cell receptor beta chains were sequenced from one sample in a study of shared T cell receptors in the human thymus. The data were produced by immunoSEQ multiplex PCR, yet TCRdb's version contains in-frame clones alone and is incomplete. The data hold 650,000 to 950,000 clones, with 70% to 90% observed a single time. The same data also contributed to another study, on human thymus T cells.

The sample taken for sequencing was thymocytes. The source is a girl younger than two with a congenital heart defect.

This clone was counted only a few times. The chain uses TRBV4-1 and TRBJ2-2, with TRBD2 matching over 7 bases. Germline-derived CDR1 and CDR2 are MGHRA and YSYEKL. J was trimmed by 9 bases and V by 3 bases; bases with no gene match: 16. The CDR3 runs to 17 residues. CDR3 protein: CASSHLRGDHLYRELFF. The CDR3 DNA sequence: TGCGCCAGCAGCCACCTACGGGGGGACCATCTCTACCGGGAGCTGTTTTTT.

The chain carries TRBV29-1 and TRBJ1-2; a weak D match, TRBD1 (5 bases). Trimming pared 0 bases from V and 7 bases from J, leaving 21 bases between. The CDR3 is 16 amino acids. Germline CDR1 reads SQVTM; CDR2 reads ANQGSEA. The CDR3 DNA sequence: TGCAGCGTTGAAGATCTCACGTACGGGGGACCAGGTGGCTACACCTTC. This codes for CSVEDLTYGGPGGYTF.

This chain links TRBV7-2 with TRBJ2-3; the D gene is possibly TRBD2 (5 bases). The V gene's germline CDR1 is SGHTA and CDR2 FQGNSA. V lost 1 base and J lost 1, with 18 bases in between. The CDR3 is made up of 18 amino acids. CDR3 sequence: CASSLVLRPEGGTDTQYF. CDR3 in DNA: TGTGCCAGCAGCTTAGTGCTCCGACCAGAGGGCGGCACAGATACGCAGTATTTT.

The chain carries TRBV25-1 and TRBJ2-2, with a tentative D call TRBD2 (6 bases). Per germline, CDR1 MGHDK and CDR2 SYGVNS. This CDR3 has 17 amino acids. Trimming stripped 3 bases from V and 6 bases from J, with 20 bases between. CDR3 in DNA: TGTGCCAGCAGTGAGTCCGGGGGTCGTGCCAGGGCCGGGGAGCTGTTTTTT. Translation: CASSESGGRARAGELFF.

The V call is TRBV6-1, the J call TRBJ1-1, with unresolved D. The germline V gene encodes CDR1 MNHNS and CDR2 SASEGT. This CDR3 comprises 14 residues. V lost 2 bases and J 11 bases, leaving 18 bases between the germline ends. Written as DNA, the CDR3 is TGTGCCAGCAGTGAATTTTCTGGCGCCGCGAGGGCTTTCTTT. Translated: CASSEFSGAARAFF.

The chain's CDR3 is CASKDSGLDTEAFF. DNA of the CDR3: TGCGCCAGCAAAGACTCGGGGTTAGACACTGAAGCTTTCTTT. The gene calls are TRBV5-1 and TRBJ1-1; the D is unclear. The germline gives CDR1 SGHRS, CDR2 YFSETQ. Trimming took off 6 bases at V and 3 bases at J, with 15 bases between the two ends. This CDR3 spans 14 amino acids. The full variable domain, with the rest looked up from reference TRBV5-1 and TRBJ1-1, is KAGVTQTPRYLIKTRGQQVTLSCSPISGHRSVSWYQQTPGQGLQFLFEYFSETQRNKGNFPGRFSGRQFSNSRSEMNVSTLELGDSALYLCASKDSGLDTEAFFGQGTRLTVV.

This chain links TRBV4-2 with TRBJ2-5; 8 bases fit TRBD2. Germline V gene data show CDR1 as LGHNA and CDR2 as YNFKEQ. There are 16 residues in the CDR3. V shed 4 bases, J shed 3 bases, and the junction held 10 bases outside the gene matches. CDR3 nucleotide sequence: TGTGCCAGCAGCCTTACCTTAGCGGGGCCGAAAGAGACCCAGTACTTC. Translation: CASSLTLAGPKETQYF.

This chain joins TRBV10-2 and TRBJ1-5; the D is unclear. From germline, CDR1 is WSHSY and CDR2 SAAADI. The CDR3 has 14 amino acids. Trimming shortened V by 6 bases and J by 4 bases, and 13 bases separated the two germline ends. CDR3: CASRGNRGNQPQHF. CDR3 DNA sequence: TGCGCCAGCAGGGGAAACCGGGGTAATCAGCCCCAGCATTTT.

This chain joins TRBV11-1 and TRBJ1-1; D possibly corresponds to TRBD1 (6 bases). This CDR3 contains 15 residues. V shed 5 bases and J shed 0 bases, with 13 bases lying between them. The V gene's germline CDR1 is SGHAT and CDR2 FQDESV (reference sequence). DNA for the CDR3: TGTGCCAGCAGCCCAGGGGTGGGTATGAACACTGAAGCTTTCTTT. Protein product: CASSPGVGMNTEAFF.

J is TRBJ1-5 and V is TRBV6-1, with 9 bases aligning to TRBD1. J was trimmed by 7 bases and V by 6 bases; bases with no gene match: 4. Germline V gene lookup returns CDR1 MNHNS and CDR2 SASEGT. The CDR3 is 13 residues long. The CDR3 region has the DNA TGTGCCAGCAGAGGGGACAGGGCGCAGCCCCAGCATTTT. It codes for CASRGDRAQPQHF.

J is TRBJ2-5 and V is TRBV19; the D gene is possibly TRBD1 (6 bases). V dropped 1 base and J dropped 2 bases, with 11 bases sitting between them. The CDR3 runs 15 residues. Germline CDR1 is LNHDA and CDR2 is SQIVND (reference sequence). CDR3 DNA sequence: TGTGCCAGTAGTATAGGGACAGAAATTCAAGAGACCCAGTACTTC. Its translation is CASSIGTEIQETQYF.

V is TRBV7-2 and J is TRBJ1-2, with D unclear. Trimming stripped 1 base from V and 2 bases from J, with 14 bases between. The CDR3 consists of 16 residues. The germline V gene encodes CDR1 SGHTA and CDR2 FQGNSA. CDR3 amino acids: CASSLVGQSTNYGYTF. Written as DNA, the CDR3 is TGTGCCAGCAGCTTAGTGGGCCAGTCTACCAACTATGGCTACACCTTC. The full variable domain, rest sourced from reference TRBV7-2 and TRBJ1-2, is GAGVSQSPSNKVTEKGKDVELRCDPISGHTALYWYRQSLGQGLEFLIYFQGNSAPDKSGLPSDRFSAERTGGSVSTLTIQRTQQEDSAVYLCASSLVGQSTNYGYTFGSGTRLTVV.

This chain joins TRBV27 and TRBJ2-3; tentative D call: TRBD1 (6 bases). Germline V gives CDR1 MNHEY, CDR2 SMNVEV (reference sequence). CDR3 length: 13 amino acids. Deletions cut 7 bases from V and 3 bases from J, with 11 bases between. The CDR3 loop is CASNARGTDTQYF. As DNA, the CDR3 is TGTGCCAGCAATGCCAGGGGAACAGATACGCAGTATTTT.

A word on this clone: The final CDR3 position lacks the conserved phenylalanine or tryptophan, pointing to a likely read error. The rearrangement links TRBV5-1 to TRBJ1-1; 10 bases are a match to TRBD1. Germline V CDR1 and CDR2: SGHRS, YFSETQ. This CDR3 region has 24 residues. The junction had 27 bases not matched to a gene; V was cut back by 1 base and J by 0 bases. Here the CDR3 reads CASSLSPPGWDRGFKGFMNTEAFL. The CDR3 DNA sequence: TGCGCCAGCAGCTTGAGCCCACCGGGGTGGGACAGGGGCTTTAAGGGTTTCATGAACACTGAAGCTTTCCTT.

CDR3 DNA sequence: TGTGCCATCAGTGGCCGACAGGGATTCGTACCGGGTTCACCCCTCCACTTT. This encodes CAISGRQGFVPGSPLHF. The V call is TRBV10-3, the J call TRBJ1-6; 7 bases fit TRBD1. Unmatched junction bases numbered 15, after V lost 4 bases and J lost 9 bases. CDR1 is ENHRY and CDR2 is SYGVKD in the germline V gene. The CDR3 is 17 residues long.

The chain has TRBV6-5 and TRBJ1-1; possible D gene TRBD1, 5 bases. The CDR3 consists of 14 residues. CDR1 is MNHEY, CDR2 SVGAGI, per germline. V gave up 5 bases and J gave up 0 bases, with 10 bases separating them. In DNA, the CDR3 is TGTGCCAGCAGTCCAGGGAGGCTGAACACTGAAGCTTTCTTT. This encodes CASSPGRLNTEAFF.

The V and J genes are TRBV14 and TRBJ1-1; no clear D gene. Trimming stripped 4 bases from V and 1 base from J, with 10 bases between. Germline V CDR1 and CDR2: SGHDN, FVKESK. The CDR3 runs to 14 residues. Here the CDR3 reads CASSPRGGNTEAFF. The CDR3 nucleotides read TGTGCCAGCAGCCCGCGGGGTGGGAACACTGAAGCTTTCTTT.

The V gene is TRBV5-5, the J gene TRBJ2-5; a weak D match, TRBD1 (5 bases). Germline V gene lookup returns CDR1 SGHKS and CDR2 YYEKEE (reference sequence). The V gene lost 5 bases and the J gene lost 1 base, with 15 bases spanning the gap. The CDR3 has 15 residues. The CDR3 loop is CASRVAGLCQETQYF. The CDR3 bases are TGTGCCAGCAGAGTAGCAGGGTTGTGCCAAGAGACCCAGTACTTC.

The chain is built from TRBV7-2 and TRBJ2-5; D is perhaps TRBD2 (6 bases). Deletions cut 8 bases from V and 1 base from J, with 11 bases between. CDR1 and CDR2 (germline): SGHTA, FQGNSA. The CDR3 covers 13 residues. The CDR3 is CASRRGIQETQYF. In DNA form, the CDR3 reads TGTGCCAGCCGCCGGGGGATCCAAGAGACCCAGTACTTC.

This chain uses TRBV4-3 with TRBJ2-3, with 10 bases identical to TRBD2. The CDR3 runs to 17 residues. Germline-derived CDR1 and CDR2 are LGHNA and YSLEER. Trimming removed 1 base from V and 6 bases from J; junction bases left unmatched: 10. As DNA, the CDR3 is TGCGCCAGCAGCCAAGGCGGGGAAGCGGGGGGGCCTGATACGCAGTATTTT. The encoded protein is CASSQGGEAGGPDTQYF.

This clone was picked up one time. This chain joins TRBV19 and TRBJ2-3; possibly TRBD2 for D (7 bases). CDR3 length: 18 amino acids. Between the trimmed V and J ends, which lost 11 bases and 1 base, there was a span of 28 bases. The germline gives CDR1 LNHDA, CDR2 SQIVND (reference sequence). The CDR3 sequence is CASKPRGARHHGTDTQYF. CDR3 in DNA: TGTGCCTCTAAACCCCGGGGGGCCCGCCACCATGGCACAGATACGCAGTATTTT. Full variable domain (rest looked up from reference TRBV19 and TRBJ2-3): DGGITQSPKYLFRKEGQNVTLSCEQNLNHDAMYWYRQDPGQGLRLIYYSQIVNDFQKGDIAEGYSVSREKKESFPLTVTSAQKNPTAFYLCASKPRGARHHGTDTQYFGPGTRLTVL.

The J gene is TRBJ1-2, the V gene TRBV6-5; D is possibly TRBD1 (5 bases). Germline-derived CDR1 and CDR2 are MNHEY and SVGAGI. Trimming left V 4 bases short and J 4 bases short, with 16 bases between. There are 15 residues in the CDR3. The CDR3 protein is CASSSIWGRAYGYTF. The CDR3 nucleotides read TGTGCCAGCAGTTCTATCTGGGGCAGGGCCTATGGCTACACCTTC.

Comments on this clone: Distinct nucleotide sequences in the sample also encode this CDR3. The chain combines TRBV2 with TRBJ1-3, with D unresolved. Germline V gene sequence: CDR1 SNHLY, CDR2 FYNNEI. This CDR3 comprises 16 residues. V lost 6 bases and J lost 1, with 16 bases in between. In DNA, the CDR3 is TGTGCCAGCAGAGCGGAAGTGAGGGAGTCTGGAAACACCATATATTTT. Its translation: CASRAEVRESGNTIYF.

The rearrangement joins TRBV5-1 to TRBJ1-1; D possibly corresponds to TRBD1 (5 bases). Germline loops: CDR1 SGHRS, CDR2 YFSETQ. CDR3 length: 13 residues. V lost 5 bases and J lost 3, with 11 bases in between. The CDR3 DNA reads as TGCGCCAGCAGGAACAGGACATACACTGAAGCTTTCTTT. It encodes CASRNRTYTEAFF.

This sequence joins TRBV6-5 and TRBJ1-1; no definite D call. Germline CDR1 is MNHEY and CDR2 is SVGAGI. The ends were cut back, 2 bases at V and 0 bases at J, with 13 bases in the middle. CDR3 length: 16 amino acids. As DNA, the CDR3 is TGTGCCAGCAGTTACGGCGTCACAGCAATGAACACTGAAGCTTTCTTT. It encodes CASSYGVTAMNTEAFF.